The clone carrying this T cell receptor (beta chain) has a handful of counts. This sample is part of a study of cytomegalovirus exposure and HLA in healthy donors. PCR primers comprised 60 Vbeta and 13 Jbeta primers. Clones were read by immunoSEQ multiplex PCR, and TCRdb kept only the in-frame ones, dropping some. The table lists approximately 160,000 clones, 77% of them singletons. The CDR3 runs to 11 residues. The germline V gene encodes CDR1 MNHNS and CDR2 SASEGT. V was trimmed by 10 bases and J by 5 bases, leaving 12 bases between them. Sequencing was done on a sample of PBMCs. This chain links TRBV6-1 with TRBJ2-7; D remains unclear. This receptor was taken from a woman aged 25 to 39 in good health and CMV-seronegative. For the CDR3, the DNA is TGTGCCACCCAAGCCCGGGACGAGCAGTACTTC. Encoded protein: CATQARDEQYF.